The 17 T cell receptor beta chains reported below all come from one sample, sequenced in a study of post-analysis software for immune sequencing data. Study findings and constraints: Controls had lower frequencies than patients of about 5 TRBV segments, which included TRBV5-6, TRBV5-1 and TRBV20-1.

The TCR beta cDNA libraries carried unique molecular identifiers. TCRdb re-called the PCR reads through MiXCR, storing one row per CDR3 protein. The table includes approximately 360,000 distinct CDR3 sequences, roughly 38% detected once. The antigens of these receptors remain unknown. Sequenced material: blood. The receptors were gathered from a girl between 10 and 17 years old with multiple sclerosis.

The chain combines TRBV5-1 with TRBJ2-1; weak D call: TRBD2 (6 bases). This CDR3 comprises 15 residues. CDR1 SGHRS and CDR2 YFSETQ come from the germline V gene. The V end was cut by 5 bases, the J end by 3 bases, with 15 bases between. The DNA for the CDR3 is TGCGCCAGCAGGACCGGGACTGCCAACTACAATGAGCAGTTCTTC. Protein: CASRTGTANYNEQFF.

As concerns this clonotype: The junction and the germline gene differ at one end; a read error may be behind it. J is TRBJ2-6 and V is TRBV7-9; D perhaps matches TRBD1 (5 bases). Germline CDR1 is SEHNR and CDR2 is FQNEAQ (reference sequence). This CDR3 comprises 19 residues. CDR3 sequence reads: CASSLGGEPDLSGANVPTF. As DNA, the CDR3 is TGTGCCAGCAGCTTAGGTGGGGAACCCGACCTTTCTGGGGCCAACGTCCCGACTTTC.

The genes are TRBV27 and TRBJ1-2; D is unresolved. From germline, CDR1 is MNHEY and CDR2 SMNVEV (reference sequence). The CDR3 runs to 13 residues. Trimming cost V 6 bases and J 4 bases, with 12 bases left between them. CDR3 amino acids: CASSPRSSYGYTF. CDR3 DNA: TGTGCCAGCAGCCCCCGATCCAGCTATGGCTACACCTTC.

This chain connects TRBV29-1 to TRBJ2-3, with a tentative D call TRBD2 (5 bases). This CDR3 has 12 amino acids. Per the germline V gene, CDR1 is SQVTM and CDR2 is ANQGSEA. Trimming left V 7 bases short and J 2 bases short, with 10 bases between. For the CDR3, the DNA is TGCAGCGCCCGGGATCCCACAGATACGCAGTATTTT. Translation: CSARDPTDTQYF.

This chain uses TRBV3-1 with TRBJ1-1, with TRBD1 matching 10 bases. Trimming at V came to 4 bases and at J to 2 bases, leaving 4 bases not matched to a gene. The CDR3 totals 15 residues. CDR1 and CDR2 (germline): LGHDT, YNNKEL (reference sequence). CDR3 bases: TGTGCCAGCAGCCTGGGGACAGGGGTTAACACTGAAGCTTTCTTT. Protein sequence: CASSLGTGVNTEAFF. The full variable domain, completed using reference TRBV3-1 and TRBJ1-1, is DTAVSQTPKYLVTQMGNDKSIKCEQNLGHDTMYWYKQDSKKFLKIMFSYNNKELIINETVPNRFSPKSPDKAHLNLHINSLELGDSAVYFCASSLGTGVNTEAFFGQGTRLTVV.

The rearrangement links TRBV7-2 to TRBJ2-7; no clear D gene. There are 16 residues in the CDR3. Germline CDR1 is SGHTA and CDR2 is FQGNSA. V lost 4 bases to trimming and J lost 4 bases, with 20 bases between them. The CDR3 sequence is CASSYSGSIKSYEQYF. In nucleotides, the CDR3 is TGTGCCAGCAGCTACTCCGGGTCCATTAAGTCTTACGAGCAGTACTTC.

The CDR3 region is CASSDWGGNRYGYTF. The CDR3 DNA reads TGTGCCAGCTCCGATTGGGGGGGGAACCGCTATGGCTACACCTTC. The chain recombines TRBV11-2 with TRBJ1-2; D is possibly TRBD1 (5 bases). V was pared by 8 bases and J by 4 bases, with 20 bases between. This CDR3 has 15 residues. Germline lookup yields CDR1 SGHAT and CDR2 FQNNGV. The full variable domain, with the rest looked up from reference TRBV11-2 and TRBJ1-2, is EAGVAQSPRYKIIEKRQSVAFWCNPISGHATLYWYQQILGQGPKLLIQFQNNGVVDDSQLPKDRFSAERLKGVDSTLKIQPAKLEDSAVYLCASSDWGGNRYGYTFGSGTRLTVV.

This clonotype was recorded a few times. This chain connects TRBV20-1 to TRBJ1-1; D not resolved. Trimming shortened V by 0 bases and J by 1 base, and 12 bases separated the two germline ends. CDR3 size: 15 residues. Germline CDR1 reads DFQATT; CDR2 reads SNEGSKA (reference sequence). CDR3: CSARDPRATNTEAFF. CDR3 coding DNA: TGCAGTGCTAGAGATCCACGGGCTACGAACACTGAAGCTTTCTTT.

A remark on this clonotype: A read error may be the cause here, since a much bigger clone is one base away. The CDR3 DNA reads TGTGCCGGCAGTGGGGACAACTATGGCTACACCTTC. It translates to CAGSGDNYGYTF. V gene TRBV6-5 combines with J gene TRBJ1-2; weak D call: TRBD1 (5 bases). CDR1 and CDR2 from the germline V gene are MNHEY and SVGAGI. The CDR3 is made up of 12 amino acids.

This chain joins TRBV5-1 and TRBJ2-1; 8 bases agree with TRBD2. This CDR3 comprises 16 residues. The V gene's germline CDR1 is SGHRS and CDR2 YFSETQ. With 4 bases clipped from V and 0 bases from J, the junction kept 6 bases outside the gene matches. DNA for the CDR3: TGCGCCAGCAGCACAAGCGGGGGTAGCTCCTACAATGAGCAGTTCTTC. Translated: CASSTSGGSSYNEQFF. Using reference TRBV5-1 and TRBJ2-1 for the parts outside the CDR3, the full variable domain is KAGVTQTPRYLIKTRGQQVTLSCSPISGHRSVSWYQQTPGQGLQFLFEYFSETQRNKGNFPGRFSGRQFSNSRSEMNVSTLELGDSALYLCASSTSGGSSYNEQFFGPGTRLTVL.

The chain has TRBV10-3 and TRBJ2-3, with D tentatively TRBD2 (7 bases). This CDR3 has 13 residues. V was pared by 4 bases and J by 6 bases, with 11 bases between. Germline V gives CDR1 ENHRY, CDR2 SYGVKD. The CDR3 DNA is TGTGCCATCAGTGGCCCGGGGGGCGATACGCAGTATTTT. Its protein product is CAISGPGGDTQYF.

V and J are TRBV20-1 and TRBJ1-4; possibly TRBD1 for D (5 bases). This CDR3 is built from 14 residues. From germline, CDR1 is DFQATT and CDR2 SNEGSKA (reference sequence). Trimming shortened V by 6 bases and J by 8 bases, and 19 bases separated the two germline ends. The DNA for the CDR3 is TGCAGTGCCCCCTTCCCGGAGGAGGGGGAAAAACTGTTTTTT. As protein: CSAPFPEEGEKLFF.

This clonotype was counted a few times. V usage is TRBV19 and J usage is TRBJ1-2, with D possibly matching TRBD1 (5 bases). CDR3 length: 15 residues. In germline, CDR1 is LNHDA, CDR2 SQIVND (reference sequence). V was shortened by 5 bases and J by 0 bases, with 13 bases between the two germline ends. The CDR3 reads CASSVRDRSNYGYTF. CDR3 DNA sequence: TGTGCCAGTAGTGTGAGGGACCGATCTAACTATGGCTACACCTTC.

The chain uses TRBV5-8 and TRBJ1-2; the D is unclear. Germline assignment: CDR1 SGHTS and CDR2 YDEGEE. This CDR3 has 14 residues. V was pared by 4 bases and J by 6 bases, with 16 bases between. The CDR3 nucleotides are TGTGCCAGCAGCCCAGAGGTTGGGCCCCATGGCTACACCTTC. It specifies CASSPEVGPHGYTF.

This clonotype has more than one count but fewer than ten. The V call is TRBV7-2, the J call TRBJ1-4; 8 nucleotides agree with TRBD1. V shed 5 bases and J 8 bases; nucleotides not matched to a gene: 10. The germline V gene has CDR1 SGHTA and CDR2 FQGNSA. The CDR3 contains 15 residues. The CDR3 nucleotides read TGTGCCAGCAGCCCGCAGACAGGGGCGGTGGAAAAACTGTTTTTT. Translating gives CASSPQTGAVEKLFF.

V and J are TRBV3-1 and TRBJ2-7; 7 nucleotides agree with TRBD1. The CDR3 covers 15 residues. After removal of 2 bases from V and 2 bases from J, the junction contained 6 bases not matched to a gene. Germline CDR1 reads LGHDT; CDR2 reads YNNKEL (reference sequence). CDR3 protein: CASSQSNRGAYEQYF. The CDR3 DNA sequence: TGTGCCAGCAGCCAATCAAACAGGGGAGCCTACGAGCAGTACTTC.

The chain joins TRBV20-1 to TRBJ2-3; D remains unclear. Trimming took 0 bases from V and 4 from J, leaving 11 bases between them. The CDR3 has 14 amino acids. Germline lookup yields CDR1 DFQATT and CDR2 SNEGSKA (reference sequence). The CDR3 region has the DNA TGCAGTGCTAGAGATCTAGGAGCTTCAGATACGCAGTATTTT. Amino acid sequence: CSARDLGASDTQYF.